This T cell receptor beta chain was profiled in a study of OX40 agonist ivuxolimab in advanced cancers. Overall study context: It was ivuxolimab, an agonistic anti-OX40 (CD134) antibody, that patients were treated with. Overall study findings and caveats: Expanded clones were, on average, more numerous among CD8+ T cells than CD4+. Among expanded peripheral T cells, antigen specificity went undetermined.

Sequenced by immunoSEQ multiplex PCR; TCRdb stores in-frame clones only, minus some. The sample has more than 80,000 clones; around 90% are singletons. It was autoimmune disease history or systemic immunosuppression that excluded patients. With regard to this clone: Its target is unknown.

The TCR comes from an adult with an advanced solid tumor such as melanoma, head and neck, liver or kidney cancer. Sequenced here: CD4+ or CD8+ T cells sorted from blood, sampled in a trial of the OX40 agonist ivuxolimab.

The DNA of the CDR3 is TGTGCCTGGAGGAACATGAACACTGAAGCTTTCTTT. Translation gives CAWRNMNTEAFF. The rearrangement links TRBV30 to TRBJ1-1; D gene ambiguous. Looked up from germline, CDR1 is GTSNPN and CDR2 is SVGIG (reference sequence). V was clipped by 3 bases and J by 0 bases, with 5 bases between them. The CDR3 runs 12 residues.